The rows below give T cell receptor beta chains drawn from one sample of a study of T cell responses to AZD1222 COVID-19 vaccine. Produced via immunoSEQ multiplex PCR; TCRdb's table is partial and in-frame only. In the table there are 130,000 or so clones, 93% of which are singletons. The starting material was peripheral blood, obtained on day 0 of AZD1222 vaccination. Receptors originate from an adult in good health. The CDR3 runs from the conserved cysteine through the conserved F or W. The D gene is left open where the match is weak. The size of a clone is reported for some rows only, either as once, few or many, or as a class for expanded clones.

J: TRBJ2-5; size: .; D: .; V: TRBV7-2; DNA: TGTGCCAGCAGCGGTAGAGGCGGAGGAGAGACCCAGTACTTC; CDR3: CASSGRGGGETQYF
J: TRBJ2-1; size: .; D: TRBD2; V: TRBV6-2/TRBV6-3; DNA: TGTGCCAGCAGTTTTACTAGCGGGAGGGTCTCCTACAATGAGCAGTTCTTC; CDR3: CASSFTSGRVSYNEQFF
J: TRBJ1-1; size: .; D: .; V: TRBV6-5; DNA: TGTGCCAGCAGTCGTTCTACGGGTTTAACTGAAGCTTTCTTT; CDR3: CASSRSTGLTEAFF
J: TRBJ1-4; size: once; D: .; V: TRBV5-4; DNA: TGTGCCAGCAGCTTTTTCGATGAAAAACTGTTTTTT; CDR3: CASSFFDEKLFF
J: TRBJ2-7; size: .; D: TRBD1; V: TRBV19; DNA: TGTGCCAGTAGGGTCCGGGACAGGTCCTACTACGAGCAGTACTTC; CDR3: CASRVRDRSYYEQYF
J: TRBJ1-6; size: once; D: .; V: TRBV4-1; DNA: TGCGCCAGCAGCCAAGATACCACAGAACACAATGGTCACTTT; CDR3: CASSQDTTEHNGHF
J: TRBJ1-1; size: .; D: .; V: TRBV7-2; DNA: TGTGCCAGCAGCCCGCGGACAGTCCTTGGGGATGAAGCTTTCTTT; CDR3: CASSPRTVLGDEAFF
J: TRBJ2-7; size: .; D: .; V: TRBV5-5; DNA: TGTGCCAGCAGCTTGGTTCCCAGCCACTACGAGCAGTACTTC; CDR3: CASSLVPSHYEQYF
J: TRBJ1-5; size: .; D: .; V: TRBV3-1/TRBV3-2; DNA: TGTGCCAGCAGCCAAGTACAGGGAGGCGATCAGCCCCAGCATTTT; CDR3: CASSQVQGGDQPQHF
J: TRBJ2-5; size: .; D: .; V: TRBV11-2; DNA: TGTGCCAGCAGCTTAGATGGCATCCCTCAAGAGACCCAGTACTTC; CDR3: CASSLDGIPQETQYF
J: TRBJ1-1; size: .; D: .; V: TRBV28; DNA: TGTGCCAGCAGTTTATCAGGAGGCACTGAAGCTTTCTTT; CDR3: CASSLSGGTEAFF
J: TRBJ2-7; size: few; D: .; V: TRBV11-3; DNA: TGTGCCAGCAGCTTAGCCCCCGCCTACGAGCAGTACTTC; CDR3: CASSLAPAYEQYF
J: TRBJ2-5; size: .; D: .; V: TRBV7-2; DNA: TGTGCCAGCAGCTTAGTGGTGGGGTGGGAGACCCAGTACTTC; CDR3: CASSLVVGWETQYF
J: TRBJ2-1; size: .; D: .; V: TRBV2; DNA: TGTGCCAGCAGTTTAGGGGCACTCAATGAGCAGTTCTTC; CDR3: CASSLGALNEQFF
J: TRBJ2-7; size: .; D: .; V: TRBV30; DNA: TGTGCCTGGAGGGAGGGACACCTCCAATCCTACGAGCAGTACTTC; CDR3: CAWREGHLQSYEQYF
J: TRBJ2-6; size: once; D: TRBD1; V: TRBV18; DNA: TGTGCCAGCTCACCAGTGGGACAGGGGGCTGGGGCCAACGTCCTGACTTTC; CDR3: CASSPVGQGAGANVLTF
J: TRBJ2-6; size: .; D: .; V: TRBV28; DNA: TGTGCCAGCAGTTTGAGCCCCTCTGGGGCCAACGTCCTGACTTTC; CDR3: CASSLSPSGANVLTF
J: TRBJ1-2; size: .; D: .; V: TRBV29-1; DNA: TGCAGCGACGGGACGGCGAACTATGGCTACACCTTC; CDR3: CSDGTANYGYTF
J: TRBJ1-5; size: .; D: .; V: TRBV28; DNA: TGTGCCAGCGAGAGGGTACAGGTCATACCCCAGCATTTT; CDR3: CASERVQVIPQHF
J: TRBJ2-3; size: .; D: .; V: TRBV7-2; DNA: TGTGCCAGCAGCAACAGCGGACGGACAGATACGCAGTATTTT; CDR3: CASSNSGRTDTQYF
J: TRBJ1-2; size: .; D: .; V: TRBV6-2/TRBV6-3; DNA: TGTGCCAGCAGTTCCCGGAGGGAGGGGTACTATGGCTACACCTTC; CDR3: CASSSRREGYYGYTF
J: TRBJ1-2; size: .; D: TRBD1; V: TRBV7-9; DNA: TGTGCCAGCAGCTCCCAAATAACCGACAGGGGCTATGGCTACACCTTC; CDR3: CASSSQITDRGYGYTF
J: TRBJ1-1; size: .; D: .; V: TRBV9; DNA: TGTGCCAGCAGCCGAGGCGGGAATTCGGACACTGAAGCTTTCTTT; CDR3: CASSRGGNSDTEAFF
J: TRBJ1-5; size: .; D: .; V: TRBV28; DNA: TGTGCCAGCAGTTTACAGAATCAGCCCCAGCATTTT; CDR3: CASSLQNQPQHF